This passage covers 26 T cell receptor beta chains from one sample sequenced in a study of blood T cell repertoires in COVID-19. Produced via immunoSEQ multiplex PCR; TCRdb's table is partial and in-frame only. The table lists 110,000 to 150,000 clones, approximately 80% of them singletons, with approximately 3.5% in the top ten. The sequenced material came from peripheral blood. All receptors come from a man between 65 and 85 years old who had recovered from COVID-19.

CDR3 region: CASSLYPGGETQYF. As DNA, the CDR3 is TGCGCCAGCAGCTTGTATCCGGGGGGAGAGACCCAGTACTTC. The rearrangement joins TRBV5-1 to TRBJ2-5; 7 nucleotides line up with TRBD2. Per germline, CDR1 SGHRS and CDR2 YFSETQ. The CDR3 totals 14 residues. V trimming: 1 base; J trimming: 4 bases; junction bases outside the gene matches: 4. The full variable domain, rest sourced from reference TRBV5-1 and TRBJ2-5, is KAGVTQTPRYLIKTRGQQVTLSCSPISGHRSVSWYQQTPGQGLQFLFEYFSETQRNKGNFPGRFSGRQFSNSRSEMNVSTLELGDSALYLCASSLYPGGETQYFGPGTRLLVL.

The chain couples TRBV24-1 to TRBJ1-4, with D uncertain. The CDR3 extends over 16 amino acids. The germline V and J ends were trimmed by 0 bases and 5 bases, with 12 bases remaining between them. Germline values: CDR1 KGHDR, CDR2 SFDVKD. The CDR3 spells CATSDLRERSNEKLFF. CDR3 DNA: TGTGCCACCAGTGATTTGCGGGAGAGGTCGAATGAAAAACTGTTTTTT.

This clone was seen a handful of times. The V gene is TRBV4-1, the J gene TRBJ2-3, with 8 bases matching TRBD2. J gave up 2 bases and V 0 bases, and 10 bases lay outside the gene matches. The CDR3 extends over 18 amino acids. Germline V CDR1 and CDR2: MGHRA, YSYEKL. The CDR3 sequence is CASSQDFGTRRITDTQYF. As DNA, the CDR3 is TGCGCCAGCAGCCAAGATTTCGGGACTAGGAGAATCACAGATACGCAGTATTTT.

This chain links TRBV6-6 with TRBJ1-4, with 11 bases aligning to TRBD1. Germline CDR1 and CDR2: MNHNY and SVGAGI (reference sequence). The CDR3 has 19 residues. With V trimmed by 5 bases and J by 6 bases, 17 bases remained unmatched. CDR3 sequence (DNA): TGTGCCAGCAGTCCTAAATCCGGCGGACAGGGGGCATCTTATGAAAAACTGTTTTTT. It yields the protein CASSPKSGGQGASYEKLFF.

V gene TRBV10-3 combines with J gene TRBJ2-3; 13 positions agree with TRBD2. CDR3 length equals 17 residues. Trimming removed 4 bases from V and 2 bases from J; junction bases left unmatched: 6. Germline values: CDR1 ENHRY, CDR2 SYGVKD. CDR3 bases: TGTGCCATCAGTGGGATAGGGACTAGCGGGACCACAGATACGCAGTATTTT. This codes for CAISGIGTSGTTDTQYF.

In its sample, this clone was seen a few times. The rearrangement links TRBV6-1 to TRBJ1-1; D unresolved. The CDR3 length is 11 residues. Trimming took off 3 bases at V and 11 bases at J, with 10 bases between the two ends. The germline V gene encodes CDR1 MNHNS and CDR2 SASEGT. CDR3 bases: TGTGCCAGCAGTGACCATCTGAGGGCTTTCTTT. This encodes CASSDHLRAFF.

The gene calls are TRBV11-2 and TRBJ1-1; no firm D call. The CDR3 runs 13 residues. V was clipped by 2 bases and J by 4 bases, with 8 bases between them. Germline loops: CDR1 SGHAT, CDR2 FQNNGV. CDR3 residues: CASSLQIITEAFF. As DNA, the CDR3 is TGTGCCAGCAGCTTACAGATAATCACTGAAGCTTTCTTT. Full variable domain (missing parts from reference TRBV11-2 and TRBJ1-1): EAGVAQSPRYKIIEKRQSVAFWCNPISGHATLYWYQQILGQGPKLLIQFQNNGVVDDSQLPKDRFSAERLKGVDSTLKIQPAKLEDSAVYLCASSLQIITEAFFGQGTRLTVV.

This rearrangement joins TRBV29-1 to TRBJ1-1; TRBD1 aligns across 7 bases. The trim removed 7 bases at V and 1 base at J, leaving 9 bases unmatched. Germline-derived CDR1 and CDR2 are SQVTM and ANQGSEA. This CDR3 has 14 amino acids. CDR3 nucleotide sequence: TGCAGCGCGATCCGGGACAGATCGAACACTGAAGCTTTCTTT. Protein product: CSAIRDRSNTEAFF.

In its sample, this clone was seen a few times. J is TRBJ1-1 and V is TRBV4-1, with a possible D match to TRBD1 (5 bases). The CDR3 loop spans 15 amino acids. The V gene's germline CDR1 is MGHRA and CDR2 YSYEKL. Trimming removed 1 base at V and 5 bases at J, with 14 bases between. In nucleotides, the CDR3 is TGCGCCAGCAGCCAAGGGGGACTGAGAAGGACTGAAGCTTTCTTT. This encodes CASSQGGLRRTEAFF.

The chain employs TRBV18 and TRBJ2-2; 7 nucleotides align to TRBD2. V shed 3 bases, J shed 0 bases, and the junction held 13 bases outside the gene matches. There are 19 residues in the CDR3. Per germline, CDR1 KGHSH and CDR2 LQKENI. The CDR3 protein is CASSPRGTGTTSNTGELFF. Here the CDR3 DNA reads TGTGCCAGCTCACCTCGAGGAACCGGGACTACCTCGAACACCGGGGAGCTGTTTTTT.

The chain couples TRBV18 to TRBJ2-2; TRBD1 aligns across 8 bases. V lost 0 bases, J lost 1 base, and 10 bases stayed unmatched. There are 19 residues in the CDR3. Per the germline V gene, CDR1 is KGHSH and CDR2 is LQKENI. CDR3 coding DNA: TGTGCCAGCTCACCACCGTTATACAGGGGGGATAAGAACACCGGGGAGCTGTTTTTT. Encoded protein: CASSPPLYRGDKNTGELFF.

The chain uses TRBV27 and TRBJ2-7, with 16 bases that match TRBD2. CDR3 size: 19 residues. Germline CDR1 is MNHEY and CDR2 is SMNVEV (reference sequence). The J segment lost 2 bases and the V segment lost 2 bases, leaving 9 bases of the junction unmatched. In DNA, the CDR3 is TGTGCCAGCAGTTTAAAGGTCCGGGGACTAGCGGGAGGGGCCTACGAGCAGTACTTC. Translating gives CASSLKVRGLAGGAYEQYF.

This clone was recorded once. The chain recombines TRBV6-1 with TRBJ2-1; 7 bases are shared with TRBD2. The CDR3 covers 16 residues. J lost 1 base, V lost 3 bases, and 6 bases had no gene match. The germline gives CDR1 MNHNS, CDR2 SASEGT. This CDR3 is CASSEGTTRSYNEQFF. As DNA, the CDR3 is TGTGCCAGCAGTGAGGGGACTACCAGATCCTACAATGAGCAGTTCTTC.

This clone is termed medium-sized. The chain employs TRBV12-3 or TRBV12-4 and TRBJ2-5, with D uncertain. Trimming removed 6 bases at V and 0 bases at J, with 8 bases between. This CDR3 region has 13 residues. The CDR3 bases are TGTGCCAGCAGAAAATCAAACCAAGAGACCCAGTACTTC. This encodes CASRKSNQETQYF.

Here the CDR3 reads CASSQDLTNELGNEQFF. CDR3 DNA: TGCGCCAGCAGCCAAGATCTGACTAACGAATTGGGCAATGAGCAGTTCTTC. The rearrangement joins TRBV4-3 to TRBJ2-1; possibly TRBD2 for D (5 bases). The CDR3 spans 17 residues. Between the trimmed V and J ends, which lost 0 bases and 6 bases, there was a span of 18 bases. Per the germline V gene, CDR1 is LGHNA and CDR2 is YSLEER.

This clone has at least ten counts. This chain joins TRBV3-1 (or the pseudogene TRBV3-2) and TRBJ2-1; TRBD2 might be the D (6 bases). Germline CDR1 LGHDT, CDR2 YNNKEL (reference sequence). V lost 0 bases and J 4 bases, leaving 16 bases between the germline ends. The CDR3 has 17 amino acids. The CDR3 DNA follows: TGTGCCAGCAGCCAAGATAGCGTCCGGACTAAATACAATGAGCAGTTCTTC. Its protein product is CASSQDSVRTKYNEQFF.

This sequence joins TRBV19 and TRBJ2-2, with D unresolved. The CDR3 covers 15 residues. Trimming removed 5 bases at V and 0 bases at J, with 10 bases between. Germline loops: CDR1 LNHDA, CDR2 SQIVND (reference sequence). CDR3 nucleotide sequence: TGTGCCAGTAGTGCGGTAGCTGCGAACACCGGGGAGCTGTTTTTT. Translating gives CASSAVAANTGELFF.

In this sample, this clone turned up a few times. This sequence joins TRBV4-1 and TRBJ1-2; 9 positions agree with TRBD1. The CDR3 is 17 amino acids. Germline assignment: CDR1 MGHRA and CDR2 YSYEKL. Trimming removed 3 bases from V and 5 bases from J; junction bases left unmatched: 13. This chain's CDR3 is CASSQDGTGRIGYGYTF. The CDR3 DNA reads TGCGCCAGCAGCCAGGACGGGACAGGGCGGATTGGTTATGGCTACACCTTC.

This chain uses TRBV6-5 with TRBJ2-4; tentatively, D is TRBD1 (6 bases). The ends were cut back, 6 bases at V and 8 bases at J, with 20 bases in the middle. The CDR3 contains 15 residues. Germline V gene data show CDR1 as MNHEY and CDR2 as SVGAGI. The CDR3 loop is CASSQGTRETDIQYF. DNA for the CDR3: TGTGCCAGCAGCCAGGGGACAAGGGAGACAGACATTCAGTACTTC.

The chain couples TRBV29-1 to TRBJ2-5, with D unresolved. The CDR3 is made up of 12 amino acids. V was shortened by 1 base and J by 3 bases, with 6 bases between the two germline ends. Germline V gives CDR1 SQVTM, CDR2 ANQGSEA. The CDR3 is CSVEGSEETQYF. The CDR3 nucleotides read TGCAGCGTTGAAGGGAGCGAAGAGACCCAGTACTTC.

The chain recombines TRBV6-6 with TRBJ2-5; 9 bases are a match to TRBD1. CDR1 and CDR2 (germline): MNHNY, SVGAGI (reference sequence). V lost 1 base and J lost 5; bases outside the gene matches: 8. CDR3 length equals 16 residues. In nucleotides, the CDR3 is TGTGCCAGCAGTTACTTCGGCACAGGGGGCGAGGAGACCCAGTACTTC. Amino acids: CASSYFGTGGEETQYF.

The chain joins TRBV5-1 to TRBJ1-1; D remains ambiguous. The CDR3 runs to 13 residues. Germline V gene lookup returns CDR1 SGHRS and CDR2 YFSETQ. V lost 3 bases, J lost 2 bases, and 8 bases lay in between. The chain's CDR3 is CASSSTDNTEAFF. CDR3 bases: TGCGCCAGCAGCTCAACAGATAACACTGAAGCTTTCTTT.

The CDR3 sequence is CASSSVRTPWNTEAFF. For the CDR3, the DNA is TGTGCCAGCAGTTCGGTTCGGACACCTTGGAACACTGAAGCTTTCTTT. The genes are TRBV6-5 and TRBJ1-1, with D perhaps TRBD1 (5 bases). Germline CDR1 and CDR2: MNHEY and SVGAGI. The CDR3 has 16 amino acids. With 4 bases removed from V and 1 base from J, the gap between germline ends came to 16 bases.

This chain joins TRBV6-4 and TRBJ2-1; TRBD1 is a possible D gene (6 bases). The CDR3 contains 14 residues. V was cut by 4 bases and J by 8 bases, with 15 bases left in between. CDR1 MRHNA and CDR2 SNTAGT come from the germline V gene. This chain's CDR3 is CASSVTGIGYEQFF. The CDR3 DNA follows: TGTGCCAGCAGTGTAACAGGGATAGGTTATGAGCAGTTCTTC.

J is TRBJ2-7 and V is TRBV25-1; 10 bases match TRBD1. The V gene's germline CDR1 is MGHDK and CDR2 SYGVNS. The CDR3 spans 14 residues. The trim removed 2 bases at V and 5 bases at J, leaving 3 bases unmatched. CDR3 in amino acids: CASSEGDRGHEQYF. The CDR3 region has the DNA TGTGCCAGCAGTGAAGGGGACAGGGGTCACGAGCAGTACTTC.

Points on this clone: One junction end does not reproduce the germline sequence, and a read error may be involved. The chain combines TRBV7-2 with TRBJ2-7; 8 nucleotides match TRBD2. The CDR3 sequence is 14 residues long. CDR1 and CDR2 (germline): SGHTA, FQGNSA. This CDR3 is CASRSGLASNEQYF. In DNA form, the CDR3 reads TGTGCCAGCAGATCTGGACTAGCCTCCAACGAGCAGTACTTC.